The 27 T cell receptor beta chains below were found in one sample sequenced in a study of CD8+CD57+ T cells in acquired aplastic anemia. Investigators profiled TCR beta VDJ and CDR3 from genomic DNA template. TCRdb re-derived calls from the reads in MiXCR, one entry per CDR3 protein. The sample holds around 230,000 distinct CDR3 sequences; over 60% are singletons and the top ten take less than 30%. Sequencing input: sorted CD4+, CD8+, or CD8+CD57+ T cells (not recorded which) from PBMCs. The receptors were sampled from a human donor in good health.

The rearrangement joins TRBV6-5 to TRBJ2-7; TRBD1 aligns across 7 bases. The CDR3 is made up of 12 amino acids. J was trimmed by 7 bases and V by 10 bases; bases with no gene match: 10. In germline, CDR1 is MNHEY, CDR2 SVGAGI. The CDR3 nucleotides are TGTGCCACAACCAGGGGGATAGGAGAGCAGTACTTC. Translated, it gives CATTRGIGEQYF.

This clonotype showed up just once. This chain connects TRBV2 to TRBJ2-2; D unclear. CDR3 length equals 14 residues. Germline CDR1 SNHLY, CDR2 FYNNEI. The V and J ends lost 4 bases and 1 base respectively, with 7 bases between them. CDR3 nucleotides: TGTGCCAGCAGTGCTCATCTGAACACCGGGGAGCTGTTTTTT. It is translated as CASSAHLNTGELFF.

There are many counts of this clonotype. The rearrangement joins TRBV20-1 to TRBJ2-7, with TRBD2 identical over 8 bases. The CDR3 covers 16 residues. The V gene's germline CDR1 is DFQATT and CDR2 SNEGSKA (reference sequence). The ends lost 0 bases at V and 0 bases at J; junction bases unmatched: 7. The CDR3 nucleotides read TGCAGTGCTAGAGATAGCATGACTAGCGTCTCCTACGAGCAGTACTTC. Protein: CSARDSMTSVSYEQYF.

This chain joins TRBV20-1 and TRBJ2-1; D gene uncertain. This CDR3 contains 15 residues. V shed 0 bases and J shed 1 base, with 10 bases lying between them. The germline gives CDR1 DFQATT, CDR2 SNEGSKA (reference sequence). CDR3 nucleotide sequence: TGCAGTGCTAGAGAGGCTTCTGGGTCCTACAATGAGCAGTTCTTC. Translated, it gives CSAREASGSYNEQFF.

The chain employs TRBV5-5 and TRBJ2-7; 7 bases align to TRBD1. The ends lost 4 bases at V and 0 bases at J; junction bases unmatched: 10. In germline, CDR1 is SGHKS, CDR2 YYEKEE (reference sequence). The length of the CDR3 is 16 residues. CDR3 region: CASSQGPGQISYEQYF. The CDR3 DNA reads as TGTGCCAGCAGCCAAGGTCCGGGACAGATCTCCTACGAGCAGTACTTC. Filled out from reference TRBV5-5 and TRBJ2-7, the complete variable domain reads DAGVTQSPTHLIKTRGQQVTLRCSPISGHKSVSWYQQVLGQGPQFIFQYYEKEERGRGNFPDRFSARQFPNYSSELNVNALLLGDSALYLCASSQGPGQISYEQYFGPGTRLTVT.

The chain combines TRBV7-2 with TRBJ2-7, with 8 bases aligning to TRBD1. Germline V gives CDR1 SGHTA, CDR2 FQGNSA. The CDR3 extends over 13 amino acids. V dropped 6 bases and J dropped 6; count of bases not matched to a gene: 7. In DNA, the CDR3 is TGTGCCAGCAGAGAGACAGGGGCAGCCGAGCAGTACTTC. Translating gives CASRETGAAEQYF.

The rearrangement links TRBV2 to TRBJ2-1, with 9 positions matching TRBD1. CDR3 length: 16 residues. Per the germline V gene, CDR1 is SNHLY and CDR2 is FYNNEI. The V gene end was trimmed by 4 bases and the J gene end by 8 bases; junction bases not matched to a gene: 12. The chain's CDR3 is CASSGSYRDRADEQFF. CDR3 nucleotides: TGTGCCAGCAGTGGGAGCTACCGGGACAGGGCAGATGAGCAGTTCTTC.

The CDR3 reads CSAAGQNTEAFF. The CDR3 DNA follows: TGCAGTGCGGCGGGCCAGAACACTGAAGCTTTCTTT. The genes are TRBV20-1 and TRBJ1-1; D remains ambiguous. Germline V gene data show CDR1 as DFQATT and CDR2 as SNEGSKA (reference sequence). The CDR3 runs 12 residues. The germline V and J ends were trimmed by 6 bases and 1 base, with 9 bases remaining between them.

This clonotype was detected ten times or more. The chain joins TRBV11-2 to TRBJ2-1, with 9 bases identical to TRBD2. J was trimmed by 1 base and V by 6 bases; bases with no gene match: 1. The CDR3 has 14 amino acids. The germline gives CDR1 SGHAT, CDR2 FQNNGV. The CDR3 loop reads CASSSGGSYNEQFF. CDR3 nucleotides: TGTGCCAGCAGTAGCGGGGGTTCCTACAATGAGCAGTTCTTC.

This CDR3 reads CASSSGTNNYNEQFF. The CDR3 bases are TGTGCCAGCAGCTCAGGGACAAACAACTACAATGAGCAGTTCTTC. The chain employs TRBV7-6 and TRBJ2-1; weak D call: TRBD1 (6 bases). Trimming shortened V by 4 bases and J by 3 bases, and 13 bases separated the two germline ends. Per germline, CDR1 SGHVS and CDR2 FNYEAQ. The CDR3 contains 15 residues.

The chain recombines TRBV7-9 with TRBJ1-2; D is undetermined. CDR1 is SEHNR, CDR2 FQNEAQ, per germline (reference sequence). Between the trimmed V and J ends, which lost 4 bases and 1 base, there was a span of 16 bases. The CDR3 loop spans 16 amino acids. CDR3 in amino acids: CASSSPAQAYNYGYTF. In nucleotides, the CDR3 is TGTGCCAGCAGCTCCCCCGCCCAGGCCTATAACTATGGCTACACCTTC. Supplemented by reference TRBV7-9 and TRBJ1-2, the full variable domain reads DTGVSQNPRHKITKRGQNVTFRCDPISEHNRLYWYRQTLGQGPEFLTYFQNEAQLEKSRLLSDRFSAERPKGSFSTLEIQRTEQGDSAMYLCASSSPAQAYNYGYTFGSGTRLTVV.

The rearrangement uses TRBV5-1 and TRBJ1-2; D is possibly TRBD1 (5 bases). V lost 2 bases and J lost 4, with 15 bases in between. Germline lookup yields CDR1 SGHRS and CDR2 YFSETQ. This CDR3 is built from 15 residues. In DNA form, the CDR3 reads TGCGCCAGCAGCTTAGGGACCCCCCGGGGCTATGGCTACACCTTC. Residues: CASSLGTPRGYGYTF.

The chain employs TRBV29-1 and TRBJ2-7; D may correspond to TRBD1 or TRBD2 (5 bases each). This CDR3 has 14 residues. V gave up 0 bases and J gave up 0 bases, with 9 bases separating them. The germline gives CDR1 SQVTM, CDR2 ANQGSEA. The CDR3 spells CSVEDRGVSYEQYF. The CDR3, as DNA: TGCAGCGTTGAAGATCGAGGGGTCTCCTACGAGCAGTACTTC.

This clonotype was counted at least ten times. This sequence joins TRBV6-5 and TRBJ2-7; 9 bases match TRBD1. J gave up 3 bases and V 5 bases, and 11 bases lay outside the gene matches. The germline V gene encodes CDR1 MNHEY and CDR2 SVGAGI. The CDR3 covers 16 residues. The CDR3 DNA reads TGTGCCAGCAGTCGGCTTCCGGGACAGGGTCTCTACGAGCAGTACTTC. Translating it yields CASSRLPGQGLYEQYF.

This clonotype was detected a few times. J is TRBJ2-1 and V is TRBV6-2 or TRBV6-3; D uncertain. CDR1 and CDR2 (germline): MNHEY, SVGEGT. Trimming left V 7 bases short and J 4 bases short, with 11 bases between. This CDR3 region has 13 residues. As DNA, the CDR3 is TGTGCCAGCACAGGATTTGGGTACAATGAGCAGTTCTTC. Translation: CASTGFGYNEQFF.

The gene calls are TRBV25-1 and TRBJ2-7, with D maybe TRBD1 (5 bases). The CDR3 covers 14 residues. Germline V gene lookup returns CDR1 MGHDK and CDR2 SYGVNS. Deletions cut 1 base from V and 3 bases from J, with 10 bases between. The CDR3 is CASSEWGRYYEQYF. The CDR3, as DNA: TGTGCCAGCAGTGAATGGGGCAGGTACTACGAGCAGTACTTC.

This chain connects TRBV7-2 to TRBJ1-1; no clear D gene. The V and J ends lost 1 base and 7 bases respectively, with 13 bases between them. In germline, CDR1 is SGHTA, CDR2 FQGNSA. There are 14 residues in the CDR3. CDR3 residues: CASSLGLYGVEAFF. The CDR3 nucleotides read TGTGCCAGCAGCTTAGGACTGTACGGGGTTGAAGCTTTCTTT.

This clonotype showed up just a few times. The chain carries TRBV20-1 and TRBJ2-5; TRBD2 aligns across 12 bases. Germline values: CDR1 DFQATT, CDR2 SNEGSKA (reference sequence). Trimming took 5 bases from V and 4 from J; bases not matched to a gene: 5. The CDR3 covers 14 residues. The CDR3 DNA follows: TGCAGTGCTCCGACTAGCGGGAGTAGAGAGACCCAGTACTTC. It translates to CSAPTSGSRETQYF.

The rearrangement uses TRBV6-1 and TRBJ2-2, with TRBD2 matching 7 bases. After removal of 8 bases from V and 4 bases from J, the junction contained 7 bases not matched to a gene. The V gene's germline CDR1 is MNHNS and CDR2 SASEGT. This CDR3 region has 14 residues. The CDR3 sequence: CASRGRGGTGELFF. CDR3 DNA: TGTGCCAGCCGGGGGAGGGGTGGCACCGGGGAGCTGTTTTTT.

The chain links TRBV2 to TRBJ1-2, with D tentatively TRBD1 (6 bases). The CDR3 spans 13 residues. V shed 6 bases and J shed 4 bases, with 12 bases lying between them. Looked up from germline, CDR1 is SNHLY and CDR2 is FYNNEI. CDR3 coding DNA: TGTGCCAGCAGGCCACAGGGAGGCTATGGCTACACCTTC. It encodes CASRPQGGYGYTF.

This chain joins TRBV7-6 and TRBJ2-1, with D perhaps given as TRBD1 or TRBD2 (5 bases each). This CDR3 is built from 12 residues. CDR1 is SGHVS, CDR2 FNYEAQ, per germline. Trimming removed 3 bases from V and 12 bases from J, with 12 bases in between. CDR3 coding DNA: TGTGCCAGCAGCTTGCCGAGTGGGGGGCAGTTCTTC. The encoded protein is CASSLPSGGQFF.

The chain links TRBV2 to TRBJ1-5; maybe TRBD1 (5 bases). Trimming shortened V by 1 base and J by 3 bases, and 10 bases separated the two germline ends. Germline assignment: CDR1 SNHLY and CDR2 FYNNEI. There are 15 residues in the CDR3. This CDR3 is CASSEEAGPNQPQHF. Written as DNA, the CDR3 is TGTGCCAGCAGTGAAGAGGCAGGGCCCAATCAGCCCCAGCATTTT.

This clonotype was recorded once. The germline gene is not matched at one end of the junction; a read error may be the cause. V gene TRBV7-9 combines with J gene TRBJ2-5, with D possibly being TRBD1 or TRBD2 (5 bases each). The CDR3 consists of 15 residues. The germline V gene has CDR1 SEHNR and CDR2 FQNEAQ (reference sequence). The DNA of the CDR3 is TGTGCCAGCAGTCTCATCCGGGACGTACAAGAGACCCGGTACTTC. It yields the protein CASSLIRDVQETRYF.

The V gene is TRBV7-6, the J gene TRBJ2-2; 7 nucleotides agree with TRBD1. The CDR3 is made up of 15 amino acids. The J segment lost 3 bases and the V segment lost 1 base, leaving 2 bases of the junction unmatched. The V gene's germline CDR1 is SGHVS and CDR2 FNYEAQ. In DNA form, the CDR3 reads TGTGCCAGCAGCTTAGGCCAGGGGGACACCGGGGAGCTGTTTTTT. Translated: CASSLGQGDTGELFF.

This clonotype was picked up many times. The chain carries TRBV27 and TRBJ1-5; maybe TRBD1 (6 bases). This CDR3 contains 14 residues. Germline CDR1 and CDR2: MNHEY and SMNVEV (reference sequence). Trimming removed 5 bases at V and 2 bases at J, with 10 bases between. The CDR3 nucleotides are TGTGCCAGCAGTCCAGGGGTTGGCAATCAGCCCCAGCATTTT. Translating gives CASSPGVGNQPQHF.

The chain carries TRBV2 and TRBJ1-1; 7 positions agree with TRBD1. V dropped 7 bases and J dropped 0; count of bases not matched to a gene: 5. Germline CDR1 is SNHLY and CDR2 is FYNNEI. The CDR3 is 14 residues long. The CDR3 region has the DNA TGTGCCAGCACCCGGGACAGAATGAACACTGAAGCTTTCTTT. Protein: CASTRDRMNTEAFF.

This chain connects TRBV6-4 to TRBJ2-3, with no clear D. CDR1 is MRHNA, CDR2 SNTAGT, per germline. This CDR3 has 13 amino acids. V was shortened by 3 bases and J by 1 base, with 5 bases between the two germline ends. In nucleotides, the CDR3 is TGTGCCAGCAGTGAGGCTGGCACAGATACGCAGTATTTT. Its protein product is CASSEAGTDTQYF.